This T cell receptor beta chain is drawn from a study of OX40 agonist ivuxolimab in advanced cancers. Study-wide results and limits: In general, CD8+ T cells held more expanded clones than CD4+ did, on average.

In its sample, this clone was seen a few times. Its antigen is not identified. Libraries were prepared by immunoSEQ multiplex PCR; TCRdb keeps only in-frame clonotypes and omits some of them. The sample yields some 49,000 clones, 85% seen once. The CDR3 runs to 15 residues. Germline loops: CDR1 MNHEY, CDR2 SMNVEV (reference sequence). With 0 bases removed from V and 0 bases from J, the gap between germline ends came to 9 bases. This chain connects TRBV27 to TRBJ2-7, with no clear D. This sequence was found in an adult with an advanced solid tumor such as melanoma, head and neck, liver or kidney cancer. The sequencing used CD4+ or CD8+ T cells sorted from blood, collected in a trial of the OX40 agonist ivuxolimab. DNA of the CDR3: TGTGCCAGCAGTTTATCCGGACGGACCTCCTACGAGCAGTACGTC. Translated: CASSLSGRTSYEQYV.